This T cell receptor beta chain was captured in a study of early T cells in non-severe SARS-CoV-2 infection. Study summary: The chains were unpaired, and the sequenced material was bulk RNA from unsorted whole blood. Findings and caveats of the study: Anti-spike CD8 specificities were favored by VDJdb matching, whose results missed private and CD4 specificities.

CDR1 is MNHEY and CDR2 is SVGAGI in the germline V gene. V was pared by 4 bases and J by 3 bases, with 29 bases of the junction left unmatched. This CDR3 contains 23 residues. Remarks on this clonotype: Its antigen is not identified.

MiXCR, run by TCRdb on the 5' RACE reads, gives a single entry per CDR3 protein. Of tens of thousands of distinct CDR3 sequences in the sample, about an eighth were seen once. This receptor was identified in an adult who was a healthcare worker with PCR-confirmed SARS-CoV-2 infection or an uninfected control (not recorded which). The sequencing here drew on whole blood, taken at baseline. The V gene is TRBV6-5, the J gene TRBJ2-3, with 9 nucleotides matching TRBD2. The CDR3 sequence: CASSSTRGSPSGTNLRTTDTQYF. The CDR3 DNA reads as TGTGCCAGCAGTTCCACTCGGGGTAGTCCTAGCGGGACAAACTTGAGGACTACAGATACGCAGTATTTT.